Presented here are 13 T cell receptor beta chains from one specimen sequenced in a study of STAT5B mutations in CD4+ large granular lymphocyte leukemia (dated by TCRdb to 2021 to 2024). Library generation was performed with the immunoSEQ multiplex PCR assay. TCRdb holds this immuneACCESS table with in-frame rearrangements only. Some clones are missing; in checked studies, unresolved V genes explain under half, and the rest has no known cause. Counted in this sample were fewer than 40,000 clones; roughly 89% of them appeared once. 0.4% to 0.5% of the sample belongs to the ten largest clones. The specimen was CD4+ T cells from blood buffy coats. These receptors were taken from a human donor in good health.

The chain links TRBV4-1 to TRBJ2-5; TRBD2 aligns across 9 bases. V shed 1 base, J shed 4 bases, and the junction held 10 bases outside the gene matches. The germline gives CDR1 MGHRA, CDR2 YSYEKL. The CDR3 consists of 17 residues. The CDR3 loop reads CASSQGGREGRGETQYF. CDR3 DNA: TGCGCCAGCAGCCAAGGCGGGCGGGAGGGCCGGGGAGAGACCCAGTACTTC.

This sequence joins TRBV9 and TRBJ2-7; D is tentatively TRBD1 or TRBD2 (5 bases each). The CDR3 consists of 15 residues. V lost 0 bases and J lost 3, with 13 bases in between. CDR1 SGDLS and CDR2 YYNGEE come from the germline V gene. This CDR3 reads CASSVGGASLYEQYF. The CDR3 DNA reads TGTGCCAGCAGCGTAGGAGGGGCCTCGCTCTACGAGCAGTACTTC.

The rearrangement joins TRBV15 to TRBJ2-3, with 7 bases that match TRBD2. Germline V gives CDR1 LNHNV, CDR2 YYDKDF (reference sequence). The CDR3 extends over 16 amino acids. V trimming: 2 bases; J trimming: 0 bases; junction bases outside the gene matches: 5. CDR3 in DNA: TGTGCCACCAGCAGACAGCTAGCGGCTAGCACAGATACGCAGTATTTT. Encoded protein: CATSRQLAASTDTQYF.

This sequence joins TRBV7-9 and TRBJ2-1; D might be TRBD2 (6 bases). The CDR3 covers 14 residues. Trimming removed 5 bases from V and 8 bases from J, with 16 bases in between. The germline V gene has CDR1 SEHNR and CDR2 FQNEAQ (reference sequence). CDR3 sequence (DNA): TGTGCCAGCAGCCCGGGACTCCTCTGGCATGAGCAGTTCTTC. Amino acids: CASSPGLLWHEQFF.

V is TRBV15 and J is TRBJ2-7; D is undetermined. CDR1 LNHNV and CDR2 YYDKDF come from the germline V gene (reference sequence). Trimming cost V 0 bases and J 5 bases, with 11 bases left between them. This CDR3 has 14 residues. CDR3 region: CATSRDFGQDEQYF. The CDR3 DNA sequence: TGTGCCACCAGCAGAGATTTCGGGCAGGACGAGCAGTACTTC.

The chain recombines TRBV7-2 with TRBJ2-7; TRBD1 matches 10 bases. Losses at the gene ends were 2 bases for V and 5 bases for J; bases not matched to a gene: 6. The CDR3 is 15 residues long. Per the germline V gene, CDR1 is SGHTA and CDR2 is FQGNSA. The CDR3: CASSLLRDRGNEQYF. CDR3 nucleotide sequence: TGTGCCAGCAGCTTACTCCGGGACAGGGGTAACGAGCAGTACTTC.

The chain combines TRBV18 with TRBJ2-7, with 9 bases aligning to TRBD1. Trimming took 6 bases from V and 12 from J; bases not matched to a gene: 24. This CDR3 is 17 amino acids long. The germline V gene encodes CDR1 KGHSH and CDR2 LQKENI. Written as DNA, the CDR3 is TGTGCCAGCTCCCCAAACCCGCTGGGACAGGGCCCCCTCAGTCGGTACTTC. Residues: CASSPNPLGQGPLSRYF.

The CDR3 DNA sequence: TGTGCCACCAGCAGAGAGCGTAGACAGGGGGCGGGTGGCTACACCTTC. This translates into CATSRERRQGAGGYTF. The chain combines TRBV15 with TRBJ1-2, with TRBD1 matching 10 bases. Germline trimming cut 0 bases from V and 7 bases from J; bases unmatched to any gene: 8. The CDR3 covers 16 residues. The V gene's germline CDR1 is LNHNV and CDR2 YYDKDF (reference sequence).

The chain couples TRBV6-4 to TRBJ2-1; possibly TRBD2 for D (5 bases). Per the germline V gene, CDR1 is MRHNA and CDR2 is SNTAGT. The CDR3 length is 15 residues. V lost 0 bases to trimming and J lost 1 base, with 7 bases between them. The CDR3 sequence is CASSDSGVSYNEQFF. As DNA, the CDR3 is TGTGCCAGCAGTGACTCCGGGGTATCCTACAATGAGCAGTTCTTC.

This chain links TRBV25-1 with TRBJ2-3, with a possible D match to TRBD1 (5 bases). Per germline, CDR1 MGHDK and CDR2 SYGVNS. The CDR3 extends over 13 amino acids. V dropped 3 bases and J dropped 11 bases, with 15 bases sitting between them. The CDR3 sequence: CASSEQGWVQQYF. The CDR3 DNA sequence: TGTGCCAGCAGTGAGCAGGGATGGGTACAGCAGTATTTT.

The genes are TRBV14 and TRBJ2-2; no clear D gene. This CDR3 region has 11 residues. V dropped 1 base and J dropped 8 bases, with 2 bases sitting between them. The germline V gene encodes CDR1 SGHDN and CDR2 FVKESK. Written as DNA, the CDR3 is TGTGCCAGCAGCCAAGGTGGGGAGCTGTTTTTT. It encodes CASSQGGELFF.

The rearrangement links TRBV28 to TRBJ1-5; D is unclear. Deletions cut 6 bases from V and 6 bases from J, with 6 bases between. The CDR3 is 11 residues long. In germline, CDR1 is MDHEN, CDR2 SYDVKM. This CDR3 reads CASSSRQPQHF. CDR3 DNA: TGTGCCAGCAGCTCTCGTCAGCCCCAGCATTTT.

The CDR3 sequence: CASSSLGGGPSYNEQFF. For the CDR3, the DNA is TGTGCCAGCAGCTCCCTGGGGGGAGGGCCCTCTTACAATGAGCAGTTCTTC. J is TRBJ2-1 and V is TRBV11-2, with 7 bases lining up with TRBD2. Germline V gene sequence: CDR1 SGHAT, CDR2 FQNNGV. The CDR3 runs 17 residues. Unmatched junction bases numbered 13, after V lost 4 bases and J lost 4 bases.